This TCR beta chain was identified during a study of PD-1 blockade in classical Hodgkin lymphoma. For the study at large: A 3 mg/kg intravenous dose of nivolumab was received by patients every 2 weeks.

With regard to this clone: Its antigen is unknown.

Regarding time point: cycle 4 day 1 (C4D1), after five to seven weeks of nivolumab. Brentuximab vedotin exposure varied among the patients, all of whom had relapsed after autologous stem cell transplantation. Data came from immunoSEQ multiplex PCR; TCRdb stores just in-frame clones and leaves some out. The table includes 25,000 to 35,000 clones, about 70% detected once. Broader study findings: The study found that TCR diversity rose significantly by C4D1 in CD4+ but not CD8+ cells. For complete responders, baseline diversity was comparable to that of newly diagnosed patients.

From germline, CDR1 is LNHDA and CDR2 SQIVND (reference sequence). CDR3 length equals 13 residues. The V gene lost 5 bases and the J gene lost 2 bases, with 8 bases spanning the gap. This receptor was identified in a human donor with classical Hodgkin lymphoma. The source material was peripheral blood mononuclear cells (PBMCs), sampled before the fourth cycle of nivolumab. The V and J genes are TRBV19 and TRBJ2-3; D remains ambiguous. For the CDR3, the DNA is TGTGCCAGTAGTCGTCTCTCCACAGATACGCAGTATTTT. It yields the protein CASSRLSTDTQYF.